This TCR beta chain was profiled in a study of tumor-infiltrating lymphocytes in localized non-small cell lung cancer (dated by TCRdb to the early 2020s). Regarding the complete study: Several histologies were represented in the cohort, which also included both smokers and never-smokers as well as patients whose samples were collected after neoadjuvant chemotherapy. In total, the ICON cohort was made up of under 180 surgical patients who had localized non-small cell lung cancer and whose tumors were resected. Resected tumor tissue and uninvolved lung tissue described as non-adjacent to the tumor were contributed by each patient, with both tissues obtained from the same patient. A total of under 65 patients were part of the paired comparison of immunoSEQ T-cell fraction between tumor and uninvolved lung. Alongside flow cytometry, multiplex immunofluorescence, RNA-seq, exome sequencing and proteomics, TCR sequencing was applied to the same patients as one of several integrated assays. What the authors observed across the whole study: In line with immunofluorescence CD3 counts, TCRbeta sequencing supported higher T cell infiltration in tumors compared with uninvolved lung tissue. Because different pieces of the same tissue were used for different assays, technical variation could not be separated from intratumor heterogeneity. Recurrence-free survival showed no association with tumor T-cell fraction from TCR sequencing (p = 0.61). The TCR-derived T-cell fraction showed no difference between the flow cytometry-defined immunotypes IM1 (good prognosis) and IM2 (poor prognosis). Because assay coverage varied across patients depending on available tissue quantity, TCR sequencing was performed for only a subset of the cohort.

Regarding this clone: Its antigen is currently not known. Per-nucleotide qualities are absent, and no much larger clonotype sits a single base away.

ICON enrollment began in the first half of 2016, and the last patient was enrolled in the second half of 2018. From a subcohort of about 80 patients, fresh tumor and matched uninvolved tissue were collected for in-depth immune analyses, including TCR sequencing. TCR sequencing was performed on DNA isolated from bulk tissue, without cell sorting. CDR3 length: 13 amino acids, cysteine to phenylalanine. The read is trimmed to its CDR3 DNA, 39 bases read in frame from base 1. CDR1 and CDR2 (SGHVS, FNYEAQ) derive from the germline V gene. V was cut back by 3 bases and J by 2 bases, leaving a gap of 6 bases between them. TCR sequencing with the immunoSEQ assay provided the T-cell fraction in tumor and uninvolved lung tissue. Processing in the source paper ran as follows. For survival analysis, patients were divided into high (upper tertile) and low (lower two tertiles) T-cell fraction groups, which were compared by log-rank test. A signed-rank test was used to test differences in T-cell fraction between paired tumor and uninvolved lung samples. As stored in TCRdb, this immuneACCESS dataset retains in-frame rearrangements with V and J assigned. A fraction of the clones does not appear; measured against another copy, unresolved V genes explain less than half of the discrepancy, and the remainder lacks a known reason. Clone size and V and J calls were adopted from that table, with D and trimming inferred from the DNA. Across this sample there are about 16,000 clones, with around three quarters seen only once. The leading ten clones occupy approximately 6.5% of the sample.

The source of this sequence is a human donor with non-small cell lung cancer. The chain employs TRBV7-6 and TRBJ2-3, with the D call perhaps TRBD1 or TRBD2, each one matching 5 bases. What was sequenced was lung tumor tissue. The DNA sequence is given as TGTGCCAGCAGCTTGGGGGACACAGATACGCAGTATTTT. Its protein is CASSLGDTDTQYF.